The 6 T cell receptor beta chains given below trace back to one sample, sequenced in a study of cytotoxic CD8 clonotypes in ibrutinib-treated CLL. TCRdb keeps only in-frame clones here, not all; method: immunoSEQ multiplex PCR. The repertoire has some 80,000 clones, about 85% of them found once; the top ten carry approximately 5.1%. This specimen was PBMCs, taken after 12 months of ibrutinib treatment. These receptors originate from a human donor with chronic lymphocytic leukemia.

V usage is TRBV5-5 and J usage is TRBJ2-3; 9 nucleotides align to TRBD1. The CDR3 loop spans 18 amino acids. Germline V gene data show CDR1 as SGHKS and CDR2 as YYEKEE (reference sequence). Unmatched junction bases numbered 15, after V lost 0 bases and J lost 7 bases. CDR3 nucleotides: TGTGCCAGCAGCTTGGGAACGGGACAGGGTTGGTCTGGGTATACGCAGTATTTT. It yields the protein CASSLGTGQGWSGYTQYF.

In DNA form, the CDR3 reads TGTGCCAGCTCACGGCCCAACCCCCCCACAGATACGCAGTATTTT. It specifies CASSRPNPPTDTQYF. V and J are TRBV18 and TRBJ2-3; D is unclear. The germline V gene encodes CDR1 KGHSH and CDR2 LQKENI. Deletions cut 4 bases from V and 2 bases from J, with 13 bases between. The CDR3 has 15 amino acids.

The chain uses TRBV9 and TRBJ2-5, with D tentatively TRBD1 (6 bases). V was clipped by 0 bases and J by 1 base, with 16 bases between them. This CDR3 is 17 amino acids long. Germline CDR1 and CDR2: SGDLS and YYNGEE. The CDR3 protein is CASSVAGSGVGQETQYF. CDR3 bases: TGTGCCAGCAGCGTAGCTGGCTCAGGGGTGGGCCAAGAGACCCAGTACTTC.

The genes are TRBV18 and TRBJ2-1, with no clear D. Between the trimmed V and J ends, which lost 0 bases and 6 bases, there was a span of 3 bases. This CDR3 has 12 amino acids. CDR1 is KGHSH, CDR2 LQKENI, per germline. CDR3 bases: TGTGCCAGCTCACCACCGGGCAATGAGCAGTTCTTC. Translation gives CASSPPGNEQFF.

The chain is built from TRBV30 and TRBJ1-6, with 7 bases identical to TRBD1. The germline gives CDR1 GTSNPN, CDR2 SVGIG (reference sequence). The CDR3 is 17 residues long. The V and J ends lost 2 bases and 2 bases, in that order; junction bases with no gene match: 9. CDR3 coding DNA: TGTGCCTGGAGTTGGGCCAGGGGGGTGCCCTATAATTCACCCCTCCACTTT. Encoded protein: CAWSWARGVPYNSPLHF.

V and J are TRBV9 and TRBJ1-6; TRBD1 agrees at 7 bases. The CDR3 extends over 15 amino acids. With V trimmed by 4 bases and J by 6 bases, 7 bases remained unmatched. Per germline, CDR1 SGDLS and CDR2 YYNGEE. The CDR3 sequence: CASSPTGQINSPLHF. CDR3 coding DNA: TGTGCCAGCAGCCCAACGGGACAGATTAATTCACCCCTCCACTTT.